This T cell receptor (beta chain) came from a study of Ad26.COV2.S vaccination and SARS-CoV-2 variants. Study information: The donor was enrolled in the Ad26.COV2.S arm of the COV1001 trial. Study findings and constraints: Participants given vaccine showed non-spike TCR breadth similar to that of placebo recipients.

Regarding this clone: Its target is not known.

The data were produced by immunoSEQ multiplex PCR, yet TCRdb's version contains in-frame clones alone and is incomplete. Of 350,000 to 450,000 clones in the sample, about nine tenths were seen once. The CDR3 consists of 15 residues. From germline, CDR1 is KGHDR and CDR2 SFDVKD. Trimming stripped 3 bases from V and 4 bases from J, with 12 bases between. Treatment in this sample: some 19 received Ad26.COV2.S at low or high dose, single or two shots; about 5 received placebo; per-sample allocation not given. Collection of samples fell on day 63 after the first vaccine or placebo injection. The sample consisted of peripheral blood, taken in a trial of Ad26.COV2.S vaccine versus placebo. The V call is TRBV24-1, the J call TRBJ2-1, with a tentative D call TRBD1 (5 bases). The TCR was taken from a person between 18 and 65 years old who received the Ad26.COV2.S COVID-19 vaccine or a placebo. The CDR3 sequence is CATSDGQVSYNEQFF. The CDR3 nucleotides are TGTGCCACCAGTGATGGACAAGTAAGTTACAATGAGCAGTTCTTC.